This TCR beta chain is drawn from a study of beta chain features in type 1 diabetes (dated by TCRdb to about 2018). For the study in its entirety: Mean age, gender distribution, total cell number and subset yield did not differ between patients and healthy donors. Across all samples, about 110 million sorted cells were examined, and cell number per subset correlated strongly with RNA yield. The study compared the TCRB repertoires of sorted circulating CD4+ T cell subsets in recently diagnosed type 1 diabetes patients with those in matched healthy donors. Whereas all 30 or so donors provided naive and central memory subsets, regulatory and stem cell-like memory subsets were isolated from just 8 patients and roughly 8 healthy donors.

This clone was observed a few times. No cognate antigen has been identified for it. Base qualities are not at hand, and no much larger clone is one base apart. The CDR3 starts with the cysteine, ends with the phenylalanine, and has 18 residues. Here the CDR3 DNA is all that survives: 54 bases in frame from base 1. V and J lose 7 bases and 4 bases, and a span of 26 bases separates them. The germline V gene (reference sequence) yields SEHNR for CDR1 and FQNEAQ for CDR2. A single peripheral blood draw of roughly 0.11 L on average was collected from each donor into heparinised tubes. Using a panel that included CD45RO, CCR7, CD25, CD127, CD95 and CD27, naive, central memory, regulatory and stem cell-like memory CD4+ T cells were sorted on a BD FACSAria II. Purity was above 98% for every sorted population. PBMCs were isolated right away by Lymphoprep density gradient centrifugation and were stained directly, without culture. Samples were stained and sorted in pairs, with one healthy donor and one patient per experiment, so that batch effects were minimized.

The entire isolated RNA was reverse transcribed using the High Capacity cDNA Reverse Transcription Kit, and thus expressed TCRB transcripts were sequenced. Deep immunoSEQ sequencing was performed on naive, central memory and regulatory T cell samples, with an average of roughly 3.6 million total reads per sample. Sorted cells were lysed in RLT buffer and RNA was extracted with DNase-treated RNeasy Micro or Mini kits, depending on cell number. To prevent cross-contamination, every cell subset was processed on its own, while patient and healthy donor samples were processed together. TCRB sequences were amplified from cDNA with the immunoSEQ multiplex PCR, producing 87-bp fragments spanning the CDR3 region. Amplicons were sequenced on the Illumina HiSeq platform. Regarding the original processing steps: PCR bias was corrected computationally using synthetic template baselines, and reads within Hamming distance 2 were collapsed, with unmergeable singletons discarded. By aligning reads against IMGT, V, D and J genes, CDR3 length, and insertions or deletions at six rearrangement sites were assigned. Within each subset, clonotype counts were normalized to the number of sorted cells before true diversity and Gini coefficients were calculated with the tcR R package. Repertoire sharing was quantified using the overlap coefficient calculated on TCRB nucleotide sequences. Out-of-frame TCRB sequences from naive cells were analyzed to stand in for the pre-selection repertoire. TCRdb took this table from immuneACCESS and kept in-frame rearrangements with V and J called. Such tables lack part of the clones; where checked against another copy, unresolved V genes explain under half of the gap, and the rest is unexplained. V, J and clone size are taken as reported in that table, and D and trimming were inferred from the DNA itself. The sample table shows around 600,000 clones, and roughly 12% are seen once. The ten largest clonotypes hold 0.095% to 0.15% of the sample.

Findings and caveats that apply to the study as a whole: Because small numbers of individuals were included in the HLA sub-analyses, any influence of HLA type on TCRB rearrangement was left unresolved. PCR might favor shorter templates, but patient and control samples were amplified and corrected together, so any skew would affect both groups equally. A moderate but significant shortening of TCRB CDR3 length was observed in type 1 diabetes patients in all four CD4+ subsets. Fewer insertions and more nucleotide deletions at VDJ recombination sites were observed in patients with type 1 diabetes, implying thymic rearrangement abnormalities. The naive, central memory and regulatory TCRB repertoires appeared to resemble one another more closely among patients than among healthy donors. Because cDNA rather than genomic DNA was sequenced, highly expressing activated cells could have been over-represented, although no difference in activation and CD3 levels was found between groups.

This chain is built from TRBV7-9 and TRBJ2-1; the best D guess is TRBD2, with 5 bases matching. This clonotype was sampled from a man aged 25 to 40 with type 1 diabetes. Material for sequencing was naive CD4+ T cells from blood. The cell subset or site label, as the study defines it: true naive CD4+ T cells. The CDR3 is CASTPWVEGKNLYNEQFF. The sequenced DNA is TGTGCCAGCACCCCATGGGTTGAGGGTAAGAATCTTTACAATGAGCAGTTCTTC.